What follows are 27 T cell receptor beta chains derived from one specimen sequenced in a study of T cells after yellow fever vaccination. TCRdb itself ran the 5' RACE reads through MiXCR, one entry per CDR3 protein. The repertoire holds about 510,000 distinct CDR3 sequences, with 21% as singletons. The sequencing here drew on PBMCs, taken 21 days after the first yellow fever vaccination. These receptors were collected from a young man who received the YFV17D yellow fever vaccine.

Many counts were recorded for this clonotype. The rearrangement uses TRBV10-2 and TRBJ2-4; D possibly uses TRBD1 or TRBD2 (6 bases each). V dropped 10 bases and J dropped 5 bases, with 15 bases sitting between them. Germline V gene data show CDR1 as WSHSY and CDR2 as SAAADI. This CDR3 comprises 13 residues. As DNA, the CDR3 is TGCGCCACCCAGATGGGGGGCGAAAACATTCAGTACTTC. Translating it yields CATQMGGENIQYF.

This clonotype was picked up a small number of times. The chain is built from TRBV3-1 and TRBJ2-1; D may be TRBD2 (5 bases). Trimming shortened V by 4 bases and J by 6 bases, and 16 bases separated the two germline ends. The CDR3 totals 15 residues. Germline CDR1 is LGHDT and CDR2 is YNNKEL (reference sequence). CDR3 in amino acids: CASSRAASASNEQFF. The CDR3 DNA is TGTGCCAGCAGCCGAGCGGCTTCCGCCTCCAATGAGCAGTTCTTC.

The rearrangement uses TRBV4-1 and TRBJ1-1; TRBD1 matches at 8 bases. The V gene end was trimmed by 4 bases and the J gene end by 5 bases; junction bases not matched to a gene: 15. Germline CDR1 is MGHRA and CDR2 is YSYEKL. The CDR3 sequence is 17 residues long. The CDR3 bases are TGCGCCAGCAGCCCACTGGCAGGGGGCGATCAAGGAACTGAAGCTTTCTTT. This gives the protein CASSPLAGGDQGTEAFF.

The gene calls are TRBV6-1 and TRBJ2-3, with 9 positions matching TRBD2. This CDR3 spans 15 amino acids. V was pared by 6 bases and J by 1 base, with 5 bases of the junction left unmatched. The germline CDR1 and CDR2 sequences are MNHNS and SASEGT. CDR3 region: CASRVSGGGTDTQYF. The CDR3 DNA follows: TGTGCCAGCAGAGTTAGCGGGGGAGGCACAGATACGCAGTATTTT.

CDR3 region: CSVFFGGNQETQYF. The CDR3 DNA sequence: TGCAGCGTCTTCTTCGGGGGTAACCAAGAGACCCAGTACTTC. The chain links TRBV29-1 to TRBJ2-5; D is possibly TRBD2 (6 bases). With 6 bases removed from V and 0 bases from J, the gap between germline ends came to 14 bases. The CDR3 totals 14 residues. Germline CDR1 is SQVTM and CDR2 is ANQGSEA.

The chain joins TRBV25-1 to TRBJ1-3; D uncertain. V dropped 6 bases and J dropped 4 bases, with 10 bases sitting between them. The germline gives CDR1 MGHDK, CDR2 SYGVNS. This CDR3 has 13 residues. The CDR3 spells CASSLPGGNTIYF. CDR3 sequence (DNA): TGTGCCAGCAGCTTACCAGGCGGAAACACCATATATTTT.

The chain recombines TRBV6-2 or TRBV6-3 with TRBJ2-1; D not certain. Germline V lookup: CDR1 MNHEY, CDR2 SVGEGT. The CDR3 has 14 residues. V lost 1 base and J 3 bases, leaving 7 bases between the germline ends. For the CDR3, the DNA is TGTGCCAGCAGTTACTTGAGGTACTACAATGAGCAGTTCTTC. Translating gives CASSYLRYYNEQFF.

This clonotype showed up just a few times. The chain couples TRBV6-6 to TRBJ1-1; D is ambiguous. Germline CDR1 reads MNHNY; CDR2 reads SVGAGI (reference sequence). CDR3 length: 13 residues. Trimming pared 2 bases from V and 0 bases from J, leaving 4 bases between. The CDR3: CASSYNLNTEAFF. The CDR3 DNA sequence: TGTGCCAGCAGTTACAACCTGAACACTGAAGCTTTCTTT.

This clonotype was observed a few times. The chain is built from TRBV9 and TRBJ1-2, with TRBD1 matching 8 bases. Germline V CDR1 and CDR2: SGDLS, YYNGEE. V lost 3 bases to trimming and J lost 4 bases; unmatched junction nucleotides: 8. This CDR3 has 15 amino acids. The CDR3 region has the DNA TGTGCCAGCAGCGAGACGTCCGGGACAGGCTATGGCTACACCTTC. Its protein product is CASSETSGTGYGYTF.

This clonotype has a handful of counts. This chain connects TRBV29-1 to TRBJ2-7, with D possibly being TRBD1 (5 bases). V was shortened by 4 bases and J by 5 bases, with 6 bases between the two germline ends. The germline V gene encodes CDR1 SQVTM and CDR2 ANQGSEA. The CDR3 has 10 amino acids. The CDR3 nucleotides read TGCAGCGTTGTAGGGGACGAGCAGTACTTC. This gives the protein CSVVGDEQYF.

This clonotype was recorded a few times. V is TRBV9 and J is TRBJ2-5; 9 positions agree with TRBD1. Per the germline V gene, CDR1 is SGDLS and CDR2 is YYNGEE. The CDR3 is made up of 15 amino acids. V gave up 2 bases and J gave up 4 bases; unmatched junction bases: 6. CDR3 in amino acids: CASSVEGQGTETQYF. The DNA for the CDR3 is TGTGCCAGCAGCGTCGAGGGACAGGGAACAGAGACCCAGTACTTC.

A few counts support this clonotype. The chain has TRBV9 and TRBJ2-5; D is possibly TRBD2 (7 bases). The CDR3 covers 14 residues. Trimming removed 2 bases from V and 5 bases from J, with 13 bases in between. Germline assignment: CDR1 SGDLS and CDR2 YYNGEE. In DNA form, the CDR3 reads TGTGCCAGCAGCGTTCGTGGGGGGGCGGAGACCCAGTACTTC. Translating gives CASSVRGGAETQYF.

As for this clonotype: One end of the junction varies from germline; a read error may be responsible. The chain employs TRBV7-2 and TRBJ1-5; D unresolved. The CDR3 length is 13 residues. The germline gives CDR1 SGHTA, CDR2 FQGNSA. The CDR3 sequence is CASGLVSGQPQHF. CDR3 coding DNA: TGTGCCAGCGGCTTAGTCTCGGGCCAGCCCCAGCATTTT.

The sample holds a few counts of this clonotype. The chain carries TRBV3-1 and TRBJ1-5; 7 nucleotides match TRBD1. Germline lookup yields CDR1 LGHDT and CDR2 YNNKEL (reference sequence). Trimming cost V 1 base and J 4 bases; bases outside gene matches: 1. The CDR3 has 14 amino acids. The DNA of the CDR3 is TGTGCCAGCAGCCAAGCAGGGGGAAATCAGCCCCAGCATTTT. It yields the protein CASSQAGGNQPQHF.

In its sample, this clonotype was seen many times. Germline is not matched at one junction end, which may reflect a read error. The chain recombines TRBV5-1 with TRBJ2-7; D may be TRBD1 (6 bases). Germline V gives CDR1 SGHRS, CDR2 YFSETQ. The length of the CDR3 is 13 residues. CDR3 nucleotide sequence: TGTGCCAGCAGCTTGGACAGAGCCTACGAGCAGTACTTC. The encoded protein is CASSLDRAYEQYF.

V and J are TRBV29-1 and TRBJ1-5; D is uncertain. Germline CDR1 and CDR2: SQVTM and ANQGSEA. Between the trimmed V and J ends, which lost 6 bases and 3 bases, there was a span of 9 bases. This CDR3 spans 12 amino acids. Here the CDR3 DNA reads TGCAGCGTGGGAGGCTACAATCAGCCCCAGCATTTT. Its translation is CSVGGYNQPQHF.

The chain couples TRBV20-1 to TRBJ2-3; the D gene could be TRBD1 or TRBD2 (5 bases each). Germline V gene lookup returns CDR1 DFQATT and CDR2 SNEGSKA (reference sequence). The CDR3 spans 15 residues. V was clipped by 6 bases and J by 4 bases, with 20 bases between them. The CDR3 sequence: CSARELGFRPDTQYF. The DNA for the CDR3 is TGCAGTGCCAGGGAACTAGGTTTCCGTCCAGATACGCAGTATTTT.

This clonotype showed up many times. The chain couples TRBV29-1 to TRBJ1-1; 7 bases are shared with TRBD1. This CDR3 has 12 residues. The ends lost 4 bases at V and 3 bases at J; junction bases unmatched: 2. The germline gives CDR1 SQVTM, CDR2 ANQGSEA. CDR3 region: CSVGQGDTEAFF. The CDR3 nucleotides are TGCAGCGTTGGGCAGGGGGACACTGAAGCTTTCTTT.

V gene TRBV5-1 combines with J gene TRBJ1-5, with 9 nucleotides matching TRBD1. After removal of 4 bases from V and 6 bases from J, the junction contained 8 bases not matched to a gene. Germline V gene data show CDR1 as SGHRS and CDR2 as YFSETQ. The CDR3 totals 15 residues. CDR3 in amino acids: CASSLQGAFGQPQHF. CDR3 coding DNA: TGCGCCAGCAGCCTACAGGGGGCGTTTGGTCAGCCCCAGCATTTT.

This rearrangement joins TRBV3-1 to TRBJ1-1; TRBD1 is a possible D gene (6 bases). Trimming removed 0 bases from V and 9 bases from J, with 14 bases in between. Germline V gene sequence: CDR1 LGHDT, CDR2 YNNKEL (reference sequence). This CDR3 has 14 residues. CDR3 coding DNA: TGTGCCAGCAGCCAAGATGGGTCAGGGGACAAAGCTTTCTTT. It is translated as CASSQDGSGDKAFF.

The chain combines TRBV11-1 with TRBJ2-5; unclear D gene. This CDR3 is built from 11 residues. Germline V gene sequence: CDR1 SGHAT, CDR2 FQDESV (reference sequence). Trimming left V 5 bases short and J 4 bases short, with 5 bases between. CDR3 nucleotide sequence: TGTGCCAGCAGCGCTGTAGAGACCCAGTACTTC. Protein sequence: CASSAVETQYF.

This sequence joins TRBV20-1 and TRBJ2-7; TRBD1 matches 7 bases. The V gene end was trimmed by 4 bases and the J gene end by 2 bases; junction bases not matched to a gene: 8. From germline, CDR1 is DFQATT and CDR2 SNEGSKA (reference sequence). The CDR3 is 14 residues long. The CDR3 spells CSANPRGRAYEQYV. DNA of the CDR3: TGCAGTGCTAACCCGAGGGGGCGCGCCTACGAGCAGTACGTC.

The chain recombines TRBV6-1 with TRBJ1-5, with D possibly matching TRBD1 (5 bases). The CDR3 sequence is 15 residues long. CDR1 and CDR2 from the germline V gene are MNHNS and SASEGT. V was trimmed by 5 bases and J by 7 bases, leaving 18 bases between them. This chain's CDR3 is CASSLRPGREQPQHF. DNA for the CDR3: TGTGCCAGCAGTCTCAGACCAGGGAGGGAGCAGCCCCAGCATTTT.

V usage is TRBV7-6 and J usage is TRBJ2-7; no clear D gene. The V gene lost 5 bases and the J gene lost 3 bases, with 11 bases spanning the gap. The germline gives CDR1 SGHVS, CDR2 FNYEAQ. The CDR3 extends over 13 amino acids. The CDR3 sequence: CASSPRSGYEQYF. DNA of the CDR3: TGTGCCAGCAGCCCCCGGTCAGGCTACGAGCAGTACTTC.

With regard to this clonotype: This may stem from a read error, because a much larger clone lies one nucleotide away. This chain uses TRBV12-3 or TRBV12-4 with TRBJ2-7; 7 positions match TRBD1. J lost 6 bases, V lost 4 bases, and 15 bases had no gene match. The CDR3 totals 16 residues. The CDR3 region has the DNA TGTGCCAGCAGTTCGGGGCCGGGACAGAGCCTCTCCGAGCAGTACTTC. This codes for CASSSGPGQSLSEQYF.

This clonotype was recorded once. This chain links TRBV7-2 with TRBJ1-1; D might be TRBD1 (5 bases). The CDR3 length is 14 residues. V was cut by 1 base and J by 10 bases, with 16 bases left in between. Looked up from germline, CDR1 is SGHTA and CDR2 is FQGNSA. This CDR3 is CASSLVGAGLGAFF. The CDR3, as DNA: TGTGCCAGCAGCTTAGTAGGAGCAGGGTTGGGAGCTTTCTTT.

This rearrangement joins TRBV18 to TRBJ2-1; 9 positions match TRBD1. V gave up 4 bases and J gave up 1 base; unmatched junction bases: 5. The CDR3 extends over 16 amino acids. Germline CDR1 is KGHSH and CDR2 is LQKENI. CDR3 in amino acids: CASSLSQGASYNEQFF. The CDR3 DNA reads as TGTGCCAGCTCACTCTCACAGGGGGCGTCCTACAATGAGCAGTTCTTC.